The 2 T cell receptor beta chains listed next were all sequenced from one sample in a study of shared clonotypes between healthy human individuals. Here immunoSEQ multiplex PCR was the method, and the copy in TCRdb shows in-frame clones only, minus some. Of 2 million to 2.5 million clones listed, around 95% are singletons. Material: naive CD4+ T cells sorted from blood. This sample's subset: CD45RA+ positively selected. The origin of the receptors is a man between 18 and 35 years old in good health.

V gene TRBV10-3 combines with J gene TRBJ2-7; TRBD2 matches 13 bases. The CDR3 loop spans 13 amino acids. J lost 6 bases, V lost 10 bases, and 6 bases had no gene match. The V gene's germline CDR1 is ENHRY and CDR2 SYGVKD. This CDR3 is CASGTSGIGEQYF. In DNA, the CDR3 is TGTGCCAGCGGGACTAGCGGGATCGGCGAGCAGTACTTC.

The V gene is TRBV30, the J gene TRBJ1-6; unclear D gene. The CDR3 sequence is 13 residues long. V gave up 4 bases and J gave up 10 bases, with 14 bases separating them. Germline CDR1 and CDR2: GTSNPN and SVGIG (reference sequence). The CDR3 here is CAWNLFSRSPLHF. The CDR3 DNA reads TGTGCCTGGAATCTCTTCTCCCGCTCACCCCTCCACTTT.